What follows are 24 T cell receptor beta chains derived from one specimen sequenced in a study of regulatory T cells in long-lasting Graves disease. The sample's time point: persistent/refractory GD, antithyroid drugs over 5 years with positive TRAb. The TCR library was prepared using RNA isolated from PBMCs. Assembly of TCR beta libraries relied on iRepertoire HTBI primers together with Arm-PCR of CDR3 regions. TCRdb re-called the multiplex PCR reads with MiXCR, one entry per CDR3 protein. This table holds roughly 450,000 distinct CDR3 sequences, around a fifth found once. Sequenced here: peripheral blood mononuclear cells (PBMCs), sampled when the disease was refractory, from a patient treated with antithyroid drugs. The origin of the receptors is a female donor with Graves disease.

This clonotype was observed many times. V usage is TRBV11-2 and J usage is TRBJ2-7; tentatively, D is TRBD1 or TRBD2 (6 bases each). Trimming cost V 2 bases and J 2 bases, with 10 bases left between them. The CDR3 runs 14 residues. Germline CDR1 is SGHAT and CDR2 is FQNNGV. In nucleotides, the CDR3 is TGTGCCAGCAGCTTATCGGAGGGGGCCTACGAGCAGTACTTC. It translates to CASSLSEGAYEQYF.

The chain employs TRBV28 and TRBJ2-1, with D possibly TRBD2 on 5 matching bases. CDR1 and CDR2 (germline): MDHEN, SYDVKM. V was trimmed by 6 bases and J by 2 bases, leaving 14 bases between them. The CDR3 totals 15 residues. The CDR3 DNA is TGTGCCAGCAGCGGGTGGCGAGGGACCTACAATGAGCAGTTCTTC. Its translation is CASSGWRGTYNEQFF.

The V and J genes are TRBV5-1 and TRBJ2-7; D is ambiguous. V was pared by 4 bases and J by 6 bases, with 20 bases between. CDR3 size: 15 residues. Germline V gene data show CDR1 as SGHRS and CDR2 as YFSETQ. Written as DNA, the CDR3 is TGCGCCAGCAGCGCCACCGGAAATGGTCTTATCGAGCAGTACTTC. Translated, it gives CASSATGNGLIEQYF. Based on the CDR3 plus reference TRBV5-1 and TRBJ2-7, the full variable domain is KAGVTQTPRYLIKTRGQQVTLSCSPISGHRSVSWYQQTPGQGLQFLFEYFSETQRNKGNFPGRFSGRQFSNSRSEMNVSTLELGDSALYLCASSATGNGLIEQYFGPGTRLTVT.

The gene calls are TRBV6-2 or TRBV6-3 and TRBJ1-5; maybe TRBD1 (5 bases). The V and J ends lost 0 bases and 1 base respectively, with 19 bases between them. Germline CDR1 and CDR2: MNHEY and SVGEGT. The CDR3 has 19 residues. The CDR3 is CASSYSSGASLWSNQPQHF. Here the CDR3 DNA reads TGTGCCAGCAGTTACTCGTCCGGGGCGAGCCTTTGGAGCAATCAGCCCCAGCATTTT.

This clonotype showed up just a few times. This rearrangement joins TRBV28 to TRBJ1-4; D possibly corresponds to TRBD1 (6 bases). This CDR3 has 16 residues. Trimming shortened V by 5 bases and J by 4 bases, and 17 bases separated the two germline ends. Per the germline V gene, CDR1 is MDHEN and CDR2 is SYDVKM. CDR3 in DNA: TGTGCCAGCAGTCGAGGTTGGGGACAAAATAATGAAAAACTGTTTTTT. This codes for CASSRGWGQNNEKLFF.

This clonotype was picked up many times. The chain carries TRBV7-2 and TRBJ1-2, with a possible D match to TRBD1 (5 bases). The germline gives CDR1 SGHTA, CDR2 FQGNSA. CDR3 size: 14 residues. V was trimmed by 3 bases and J by 0 bases, leaving 8 bases between them. The CDR3 region has the DNA TGTGCCAGCAGCTTCTGGGGGACTAACTATGGCTACACCTTC. Residues: CASSFWGTNYGYTF.

Details on this clonotype: This may be a read error: a much more frequent sequence differs by one nucleotide. This rearrangement joins TRBV29-1 to TRBJ2-5; D possibly corresponds to TRBD2 (6 bases). The V gene's germline CDR1 is SQVTM and CDR2 ANQGSEA. V was clipped by 4 bases and J by 1 base, with 10 bases between them. This CDR3 region has 13 residues. CDR3 sequence: CSVVGGIQETQYF. The CDR3 DNA reads as TGCAGCGTTGTGGGGGGAATCCAAGAGACCCAGTACTTC.

This clonotype occurred many times. The CDR3 protein is CASSLGGAGKTEAFF. For the CDR3, the DNA is TGTGCCAGCAGTTTAGGAGGGGCGGGGAAAACTGAAGCTTTCTTT. The chain uses TRBV12-3 or TRBV12-4 and TRBJ1-1; D perhaps matches TRBD1 (5 bases). Trimming took off 1 base at V and 5 bases at J, with 14 bases between the two ends. The CDR3 is 15 residues long.

This clonotype was observed many times. The genes are TRBV12-3 or TRBV12-4 and TRBJ2-5; D call uncertain. V was trimmed by 3 bases and J by 7 bases, leaving 12 bases between them. CDR3 length: 13 residues. CDR3 amino acids: CASSFLIKGTQYF. The CDR3 coding sequence is TGTGCCAGCAGTTTTTTAATTAAGGGGACCCAGTACTTC.

This clonotype was counted a few times. The chain employs TRBV19 and TRBJ1-5; the D is unclear. The germline gives CDR1 LNHDA, CDR2 SQIVND (reference sequence). Trimming took off 7 bases at V and 1 base at J, with 14 bases between the two ends. The CDR3 spans 15 residues. CDR3 sequence reads: CASKSQQWSNQPQHF. The CDR3 DNA is TGTGCCAGTAAGTCGCAACAGTGGAGCAATCAGCCCCAGCATTTT.

The chain links TRBV5-4 to TRBJ2-7, with 11 bases identical to TRBD2. Unmatched junction bases numbered 12, after V lost 3 bases and J lost 7 bases. This CDR3 comprises 16 residues. Per germline, CDR1 SGHNT and CDR2 YYREEE (reference sequence). This CDR3 reads CASSSLAGGAGGEQYF. The DNA for the CDR3 is TGTGCCAGCAGCTCTCTAGCGGGAGGAGCCGGTGGGGAGCAGTACTTC. The whole variable domain, filled in from reference TRBV5-4 and TRBJ2-7, reads ETGVTQSPTHLIKTRGQQVTLRCSSQSGHNTVSWYQQALGQGPQFIFQYYREEENGRGNFPPRFSGLQFPNYSSELNVNALELDDSALYLCASSSLAGGAGGEQYFGPGTRLTVT.

The genes are TRBV19 and TRBJ2-5; 7 bases line up with TRBD1. V lost 5 bases and J lost 5; bases outside the gene matches: 17. This CDR3 contains 17 residues. Germline CDR1 reads LNHDA; CDR2 reads SQIVND (reference sequence). CDR3 sequence: CASSSRGQRQVGETQYF. In DNA form, the CDR3 reads TGTGCCAGTAGTTCACGGGGACAGAGACAGGTCGGGGAGACCCAGTACTTC.

The chain recombines TRBV5-1 with TRBJ2-5; D unclear. V was shortened by 1 base and J by 5 bases, with 9 bases between the two germline ends. The CDR3 has 13 residues. Germline V gives CDR1 SGHRS, CDR2 YFSETQ. The CDR3 loop reads CASSLLLEETQYF. DNA for the CDR3: TGCGCCAGCAGCTTGTTGTTGGAGGAGACCCAGTACTTC.

This clonotype was picked up a small number of times. This chain connects TRBV7-2 to TRBJ2-7; perhaps D is TRBD1 or TRBD2 (5 bases each). The CDR3 extends over 15 amino acids. Germline CDR1 reads SGHTA; CDR2 reads FQGNSA. Trimming pared 6 bases from V and 2 bases from J, leaving 17 bases between. DNA for the CDR3: TGTGCCAGCAGACCTTCAAGCGTGGGGGCCTACGAGCAGTACTTC. It encodes CASRPSSVGAYEQYF. Full variable domain (remainder filled in from reference TRBV7-2 and TRBJ2-7): GAGVSQSPSNKVTEKGKDVELRCDPISGHTALYWYRQSLGQGLEFLIYFQGNSAPDKSGLPSDRFSAERTGGSVSTLTIQRTQQEDSAVYLCASRPSSVGAYEQYFGPGTRLTVT.

This clonotype showed up many times. The V and J genes are TRBV28 and TRBJ1-2; perhaps TRBD1 as D (5 bases). V was trimmed by 3 bases and J by 8 bases, leaving 13 bases between them. Germline CDR1 reads MDHEN; CDR2 reads SYDVKM. The CDR3 runs to 13 residues. The CDR3 DNA reads TGTGCCAGCAGTTTTAATGGGGCCGGGGGCTACACCTTC. This encodes CASSFNGAGGYTF.

This clonotype was seen a handful of times. This chain joins TRBV19 and TRBJ2-2; the match to TRBD1 covers 8 bases. After removal of 7 bases from V and 3 bases from J, the junction contained 7 bases not matched to a gene. Looked up from germline, CDR1 is LNHDA and CDR2 is SQIVND (reference sequence). CDR3 length equals 15 residues. This CDR3 reads CASTTQGVDTGELFF. The CDR3 DNA follows: TGTGCCAGTACCACACAGGGGGTGGACACCGGGGAGCTGTTTTTT. Combining the CDR3 with reference TRBV19 and TRBJ2-2 gives the whole variable domain DGGITQSPKYLFRKEGQNVTLSCEQNLNHDAMYWYRQDPGQGLRLIYYSQIVNDFQKGDIAEGYSVSREKKESFPLTVTSAQKNPTAFYLCASTTQGVDTGELFFGEGSRLTVL.

In this sample, this clonotype turned up many times. The chain uses TRBV28 and TRBJ1-5; 9 bases line up with TRBD1. The CDR3 has 14 residues. Germline lookup yields CDR1 MDHEN and CDR2 SYDVKM. V dropped 6 bases and J dropped 5; count of bases not matched to a gene: 5. This CDR3 reads CASRSGTGYQPQHF. The CDR3 DNA reads TGTGCCAGCAGATCCGGGACAGGGTATCAGCCCCAGCATTTT.

Many counts were recorded for this clonotype. V is TRBV12-3 or TRBV12-4 and J is TRBJ1-2, with D maybe TRBD1 (6 bases). The CDR3 is 14 residues long. V was clipped by 6 bases and J by 6 bases, with 17 bases between them. The CDR3 here is CASSIQGTGHGYTF. Written as DNA, the CDR3 is TGTGCCAGCAGCATACAGGGCACTGGTCATGGCTACACCTTC.

This clonotype was seen at least ten times. This chain joins TRBV6-2 or TRBV6-3 and TRBJ1-6, with D perhaps matching TRBD1 (5 bases). Germline V gene lookup returns CDR1 MNHEY and CDR2 SVGEGT. The CDR3 sequence is 13 residues long. V dropped 4 bases and J dropped 6 bases, with 7 bases sitting between them. CDR3: CASSWDGNSPLHF. The CDR3 DNA is TGTGCCAGCAGTTGGGACGGTAATTCACCCCTCCACTTT.

This clonotype occurred many times. The chain is built from TRBV20-1 and TRBJ1-2, with 7 bases fitting TRBD1. The germline V gene encodes CDR1 DFQATT and CDR2 SNEGSKA (reference sequence). The J segment lost 7 bases and the V segment lost 6 bases, leaving 11 bases of the junction unmatched. The CDR3 has 13 amino acids. The CDR3 protein is CSAARDSVPGYTF. CDR3 nucleotide sequence: TGCAGTGCCGCCCGGGACAGCGTGCCTGGCTACACCTTC.

The chain's CDR3 is CASSQVGPSTDTQYF. The DNA for the CDR3 is TGCGCCAGCAGCCAAGTGGGCCCCTCCACAGATACGCAGTATTTT. The rearrangement uses TRBV4-3 and TRBJ2-3, with D hard to call. Germline-derived CDR1 and CDR2 are LGHNA and YSLEER. V gave up 1 base and J gave up 2 bases, with 10 bases separating them. There are 15 residues in the CDR3.

This clonotype turned up a few times. A much larger clonotype is one base distant, so this may be a read error. The J gene is TRBJ1-6, the V gene TRBV11-2, with TRBD1 as a possible D gene (5 bases). Germline values: CDR1 SGHAT, CDR2 FQNNGV. CDR3 length equals 15 residues. Deletions cut 4 bases from V and 10 bases from J, with 17 bases between. CDR3 residues: CASSSHRRGPSPLHF. Written as DNA, the CDR3 is TGTGCCAGCAGCTCACACAGGAGAGGACCCTCACCCCTCCACTTT.

This clonotype was seen ten or more times. The chain combines TRBV3-1 with TRBJ1-2; weak D call: TRBD1 (5 bases). The CDR3 sequence is 14 residues long. Germline values: CDR1 LGHDT, CDR2 YNNKEL (reference sequence). Trimming took 0 bases from V and 8 from J, leaving 13 bases between them. CDR3 sequence (DNA): TGTGCCAGCAGCCAAGACTGGGGCACGGGCGGCTACACCTTC. Protein product: CASSQDWGTGGYTF. Drawing the rest from reference TRBV3-1 and TRBJ1-2, the complete variable domain is DTAVSQTPKYLVTQMGNDKSIKCEQNLGHDTMYWYKQDSKKFLKIMFSYNNKELIINETVPNRFSPKSPDKAHLNLHINSLELGDSAVYFCASSQDWGTGGYTFGSGTRLTVV.

J is TRBJ1-3 and V is TRBV19; D is unclear. V was pared by 6 bases and J by 0 bases, with 12 bases between. This CDR3 is built from 15 residues. CDR1 and CDR2 from the germline V gene are LNHDA and SQIVND (reference sequence). The CDR3 DNA is TGTGCCAGTAGATCCGGGTTCAGCTCTGGAAACACCATATATTTT. This encodes CASRSGFSSGNTIYF. Full variable domain (outside the CDR3, taken from reference TRBV19 and TRBJ1-3): DGGITQSPKYLFRKEGQNVTLSCEQNLNHDAMYWYRQDPGQGLRLIYYSQIVNDFQKGDIAEGYSVSREKKESFPLTVTSAQKNPTAFYLCASRSGFSSGNTIYFGEGSWLTVV.